The clone carrying this T cell receptor beta chain was picked up many times. This CDR3 is built from 14 residues. Germline V gene sequence: CDR1 SGHVS, CDR2 FNYEAQ. V lost 5 bases to trimming and J lost 9 bases, with 17 bases between them. Each CDR3 protein is one row after TCRdb ran MiXCR on the 5' RACE reads. Of around 690,000 distinct CDR3 sequences in the sample, less than 25% were seen once. The data belong to a study of identical twins. In addition, the sample was reused for a study of T cells expressing NK-cell markers.

The chain combines TRBV7-6 with TRBJ2-1; D is undetermined. Sequencing was performed on PBMCs. The origin of this receptor is a woman between 18 and 29 years old in good health. The CDR3 DNA sequence: TGTGCCAGCAGCGCACTGAGACCGGATGCTGAGCAGTTCTTC. It encodes CASSALRPDAEQFF.